The clone carrying this TCR beta chain was found a few times. Its antigen is unknown. PCR primers comprised 60 Vbeta and 13 Jbeta primers. This table comes from immunoSEQ multiplex PCR, and its TCRdb copy is limited to in-frame clones, with some not included. The repertoire has over 100,000 clones, approximately 80% of them found once; the top ten carry approximately 2%. The data originate from a study of cytomegalovirus exposure and HLA in healthy donors. Regarding the study as a whole: By HLA locus, TCR association rates varied in a later analysis, with DRB1 showing the most and HLA-C the fewest.

The CDR3 runs 15 residues. V shed 1 base and J 3 bases; nucleotides not matched to a gene: 5. The V gene's germline CDR1 is SGDLS and CDR2 YYNGEE. Sequencing input: PBMCs. The chain couples TRBV9 to TRBJ2-3, with 7 bases fitting TRBD2. This receptor was obtained from a female donor in good health and CMV-seropositive. In DNA, the CDR3 is TGTGCCAGCAGCGTATCCCCGGGGGGAACAGATACGCAGTATTTT. Translation: CASSVSPGGTDTQYF. The complete variable domain, with remaining parts taken from reference TRBV9 and TRBJ2-3, reads DSGVTQTPKHLITATGQRVTLRCSPRSGDLSVYWYQQSLDQGLQFLIQYYNGEERAKGNILERFSAQQFPDLHSELNLSSLELGDSALYFCASSVSPGGTDTQYFGPGTRLTVL.